Below, 2 T cell receptor beta chains from the same sample are listed, as sequenced in a study of control samples from healthy donors and cancer patients. The assay was immunoSEQ multiplex PCR, and TCRdb's table has in-frame clones only and misses some. The sample yields approximately 160,000 clones, approximately 92% seen once. Input material: blood. These TCRs come from a woman between 40 and 50 years old in good health.

This sequence joins TRBV19 and TRBJ1-1, with 11 bases aligning to TRBD1. V was pared by 3 bases and J by 4 bases, with 1 base of the junction left unmatched. The CDR3 is 14 residues long. Germline CDR1 LNHDA, CDR2 SQIVND (reference sequence). The CDR3 bases are TGTGCCAGTAGTATGGGGACAGGGGGCACTGAAGCTTTCTTT. Its translation: CASSMGTGGTEAFF.

This clone was counted a single time. The genes are TRBV4-1 and TRBJ1-2, with TRBD1 matching 7 bases. Unmatched junction bases numbered 3, after V lost 5 bases and J lost 0 bases. This CDR3 is built from 14 residues. In germline, CDR1 is MGHRA, CDR2 YSYEKL. CDR3 residues: CASSGQVANYGYTF. DNA of the CDR3: TGCGCCAGCAGCGGACAGGTAGCTAACTATGGCTACACCTTC.